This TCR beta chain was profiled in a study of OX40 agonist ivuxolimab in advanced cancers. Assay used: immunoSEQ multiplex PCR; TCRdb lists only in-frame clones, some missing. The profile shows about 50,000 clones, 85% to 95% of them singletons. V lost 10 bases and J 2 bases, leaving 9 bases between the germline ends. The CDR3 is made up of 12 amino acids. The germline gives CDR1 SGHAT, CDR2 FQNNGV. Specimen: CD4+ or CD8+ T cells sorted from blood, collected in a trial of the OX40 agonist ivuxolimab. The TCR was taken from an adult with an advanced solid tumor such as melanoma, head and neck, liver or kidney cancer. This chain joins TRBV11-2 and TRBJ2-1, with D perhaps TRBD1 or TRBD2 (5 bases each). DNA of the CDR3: TGTGCCATACGGGGCACCTACAATGAGCAGTTCTTC. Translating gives CAIRGTYNEQFF.